Shown below are 32 T cell receptor beta chains from a single sample sequenced in a study of technical replicates of blood from a handful of donors. Generated by immunoSEQ multiplex PCR, the TCRdb table keeps only in-frame clones and is missing some. Of around 80,000 clones listed, roughly 93% are singletons. Sequencing was performed on T cells isolated from PBMCs. These receptors were taken from a human donor in good health.

Turning to this clone: Sequence at one end of the junction differs from germline and may be a read error. The chain combines TRBV7-7 with TRBJ2-2; 7 bases fit TRBD2. Germline CDR1 SSHAT, CDR2 FNYEAQ (reference sequence). The CDR3 is 15 amino acids. CDR3 sequence (DNA): TGTGCTAGCAGCTCCGGGGGGATGAACACCGGGGAGCTGTTTTTT. It yields the protein CASSSGGMNTGELFF.

The rearrangement links TRBV11-3 to TRBJ1-4; TRBD1 is a possible D gene (6 bases). Germline V CDR1 and CDR2: SGHNT, YENEEA. V shed 5 bases and J shed 6 bases, with 10 bases lying between them. The CDR3 is 13 residues long. The CDR3, as DNA: TGTGCCAGCAGCCCGGACAGAGATGAAAAACTGTTTTTT. This codes for CASSPDRDEKLFF. Together with reference TRBV11-3 and TRBJ1-4, the CDR3 gives the full variable domain: EAGVVQSPRYKIIEKKQPVAFWCNPISGHNTLYWYLQNLGQGPELLIRYENEEAVDDSQLPKDRFSAERLKGVDSTLKIQPAELGDSAVYLCASSPDRDEKLFFGSGTQLSVL.

In this sample, this clone turned up a few times. The chain links TRBV5-6 to TRBJ2-7; D perhaps matches TRBD2 (6 bases). V was shortened by 1 base and J by 3 bases, with 14 bases between the two germline ends. The CDR3 length is 15 residues. Germline CDR1 SGHDT, CDR2 YYEEEE. The CDR3 DNA reads TGTGCCAGCAGCTTGCCGGGAGAGGGACTCTACGAGCAGTACTTC. This encodes CASSLPGEGLYEQYF.

The chain joins TRBV6-5 to TRBJ2-7; maybe TRBD1 (6 bases). CDR3 size: 15 residues. Germline V CDR1 and CDR2: MNHEY, SVGAGI. Deletions cut 4 bases from V and 1 base from J, with 14 bases between. CDR3 nucleotide sequence: TGTGCCAGCAGTTCTACAGGGTTCAATTCCTACGAGCAGTACTTC. The encoded protein is CASSSTGFNSYEQYF.

V usage is TRBV5-1 and J usage is TRBJ2-3, with D hard to call. CDR1 and CDR2 from the germline V gene are SGHRS and YFSETQ. There are 17 residues in the CDR3. Trimming removed 0 bases at V and 2 bases at J, with 16 bases between. CDR3 residues: CASSLVENLSPTDTQYF. CDR3 nucleotide sequence: TGCGCCAGCAGCTTGGTTGAGAATCTCTCCCCCACAGATACGCAGTATTTT.

The CDR3 DNA sequence: TGCGCCAGCAGCTTAAGACAGTACACTGAAGCTTTCTTT. Translating gives CASSLRQYTEAFF. The chain couples TRBV5-1 to TRBJ1-1, with D perhaps matching TRBD1 (5 bases). Germline V gene data show CDR1 as SGHRS and CDR2 as YFSETQ. V lost 2 bases, J lost 3 bases, and 8 bases lay in between. CDR3 length equals 13 residues.

The chain joins TRBV28 to TRBJ2-1; perhaps TRBD1 as D (6 bases). CDR1 and CDR2 (germline): MDHEN, SYDVKM. The CDR3 extends over 13 amino acids. Trimming removed 2 bases at V and 7 bases at J, with 9 bases between. The CDR3, as DNA: TGTGCCAGCAGTTTAACAGGGAATAATGAGCAGTTCTTC. Its protein product is CASSLTGNNEQFF.

The rearrangement uses TRBV15 and TRBJ2-5, with D maybe TRBD2 (6 bases). This CDR3 has 15 amino acids. Germline V gene sequence: CDR1 LNHNV, CDR2 YYDKDF (reference sequence). The germline V and J ends were trimmed by 5 bases and 5 bases, with 18 bases remaining between them. This CDR3 reads CATSPEGGIRETQYF. The CDR3, as DNA: TGTGCCACCAGCCCTGAGGGCGGGATTCGGGAGACCCAGTACTTC.

This chain connects TRBV2 to TRBJ1-2; unclear D gene. The CDR3 consists of 15 residues. CDR1 and CDR2 (germline): SNHLY, FYNNEI. The V and J ends lost 3 bases and 7 bases respectively, with 18 bases between them. As DNA, the CDR3 is TGTGCCAGCAGTGAGTCTGGCAGCAAGACTACTGGCTACACCTTC. As protein: CASSESGSKTTGYTF.

The chain joins TRBV9 to TRBJ1-2; 12 bases fit TRBD1. Germline V gene sequence: CDR1 SGDLS, CDR2 YYNGEE. The CDR3 length is 17 residues. V lost 0 bases, J lost 1 base, and 4 bases stayed unmatched. CDR3 in DNA: TGTGCCAGCAGCGTAGCGGGACAGGGGGCCATTAACTATGGCTACACCTTC. This gives the protein CASSVAGQGAINYGYTF.

The chain employs TRBV28 and TRBJ2-6; D possibly corresponds to TRBD1 (6 bases). V lost 3 bases to trimming and J lost 4 bases, with 13 bases between them. CDR3 length equals 16 residues. CDR1 and CDR2 (germline): MDHEN, SYDVKM. In DNA form, the CDR3 reads TGTGCCAGCAGTTTGGTCCGGACAGCCGGGGCCAACGTCCTGACTTTC. Its protein is CASSLVRTAGANVLTF. Based on the CDR3 plus reference TRBV28 and TRBJ2-6, the full variable domain is DVKVTQSSRYLVKRTGEKVFLECVQDMDHENMFWYRQDPGLGLRLIYFSYDVKMKEKGDIPEGYSVSREKKERFSLILESASTNQTSMYLCASSLVRTAGANVLTFGAGSRLTVL.

J is TRBJ1-5 and V is TRBV2, with D hard to call. CDR1 SNHLY and CDR2 FYNNEI come from the germline V gene. CDR3 length equals 15 residues. Between the trimmed V and J ends, which lost 4 bases and 3 bases, there was a span of 13 bases. CDR3 protein: CASSGQELPNQPQHF. CDR3 nucleotides: TGTGCCAGCAGTGGGCAGGAACTTCCCAATCAGCCCCAGCATTTT.

The chain links TRBV25-1 to TRBJ2-3; D is ambiguous. CDR1 and CDR2 from the germline V gene are MGHDK and SYGVNS. The CDR3 is 13 residues long. The ends were cut back, 4 bases at V and 0 bases at J, with 5 bases in the middle. The CDR3 sequence: CASSVRSTDTQYF. The CDR3 DNA sequence: TGTGCCAGCAGTGTCAGGAGCACAGATACGCAGTATTTT. Variable domain in full (rest from reference TRBV25-1 and TRBJ2-3): EADIYQTPRYLVIGTGKKITLECSQTMGHDKMYWYQQDPGMELHLIHYSYGVNSTEKGDLSSESTVSRIRTEHFPLTLESARPSHTSQYLCASSVRSTDTQYFGPGTRLTVL.

CDR3 loop: CASSLAPLADYNEQFF. As DNA, the CDR3 is TGCGCCAGCAGCTTGGCACCCCTAGCAGATTACAATGAGCAGTTCTTC. V gene TRBV5-1 combines with J gene TRBJ2-1; TRBD2 is a possible D gene (5 bases). The V gene's germline CDR1 is SGHRS and CDR2 YFSETQ. Trimming cost V 0 bases and J 4 bases, with 14 bases left between them. The CDR3 contains 16 residues.

V and J are TRBV19 and TRBJ2-2, with D possibly being TRBD2 (6 bases). The V end was cut by 5 bases, the J end by 6 bases, with 19 bases between. This CDR3 has 16 residues. The V gene's germline CDR1 is LNHDA and CDR2 SQIVND (reference sequence). The CDR3 DNA sequence: TGTGCCAGTAGTCCCCGGGGAGCGGGTGGTCCCGGGGAGCTGTTTTTT. The encoded protein is CASSPRGAGGPGELFF.

There are a few counts of this clone. The chain recombines TRBV7-2 with TRBJ2-1; 11 bases align to TRBD2. CDR1 is SGHTA and CDR2 is FQGNSA in the germline V gene. J gave up 5 bases and V 3 bases, and 3 bases lay outside the gene matches. The CDR3 spans 15 residues. The CDR3 bases are TGTGCCAGCAGCTTCATACTAGCGGGAGACAATGAGCAGTTCTTC. It yields the protein CASSFILAGDNEQFF.

The chain links TRBV5-4 to TRBJ2-5; the match to TRBD1 covers 7 bases. The V segment lost 4 bases and the J segment 5 bases; nucleotides outside the gene matches: 11. The CDR3 totals 15 residues. Per the germline V gene, CDR1 is SGHNT and CDR2 is YYREEE (reference sequence). In DNA, the CDR3 is TGTGCCAGCAGCGCCCGGGACAGCAGTGGGGAGACCCAGTACTTC. Amino acids: CASSARDSSGETQYF.

This sequence joins TRBV20-1 and TRBJ1-2; D uncertain. Deletions cut 4 bases from V and 10 bases from J, with 4 bases between. Germline-derived CDR1 and CDR2 are DFQATT and SNEGSKA (reference sequence). CDR3 length: 8 residues. In DNA form, the CDR3 reads TGCAGTGCTACTTTCTACACCTTC. It translates to CSATFYTF.

This clone occurred once. The CDR3 nucleotides are TGTGCCAGCAGTGAAAGCCCAGGCGGGGTTGGGAGTAGGCGGGAGCTGTTTTTT. It codes for CASSESPGGVGSRRELFF. V and J are TRBV2 and TRBJ2-2, with D perhaps matching TRBD2 (6 bases). The CDR3 contains 18 residues. CDR1 is SNHLY and CDR2 is FYNNEI in the germline V gene. V lost 2 bases and J 9 bases, leaving 25 bases between the germline ends.

The chain uses TRBV4-1 and TRBJ2-2; 11 nucleotides line up with TRBD2. The CDR3 consists of 15 residues. From germline, CDR1 is MGHRA and CDR2 YSYEKL. Germline trimming cut 8 bases from V and 4 bases from J; bases unmatched to any gene: 6. CDR3 amino acids: CASSPGLAGTGELFF. The CDR3 DNA reads as TGCGCCAGCTCGCCTGGACTAGCGGGCACCGGGGAGCTGTTTTTT.

The chain employs TRBV27 and TRBJ2-1, with 11 bases lining up with TRBD2. With 7 bases clipped from V and 9 bases from J, the junction kept 11 bases outside the gene matches. CDR1 is MNHEY and CDR2 is SMNVEV in the germline V gene (reference sequence). This CDR3 is built from 15 residues. The CDR3 loop reads CASTLLAGARGEQFF. The CDR3 coding sequence is TGTGCCAGCACCCTACTAGCGGGGGCCCGAGGTGAGCAGTTCTTC.

This chain joins TRBV19 and TRBJ1-2; D not certain. V lost 5 bases to trimming and J lost 4 bases, with 11 bases between them. Per germline, CDR1 LNHDA and CDR2 SQIVND (reference sequence). The CDR3 extends over 13 amino acids. In nucleotides, the CDR3 is TGTGCCAGTAGTCCAGAAGTTGGCTATGGCTACACCTTC. Translating it yields CASSPEVGYGYTF.

The chain combines TRBV15 with TRBJ2-1; 10 bases map to TRBD1. The CDR3 loop spans 16 amino acids. V shed 1 base and J 7 bases; nucleotides not matched to a gene: 7. Germline V gene sequence: CDR1 LNHNV, CDR2 YYDKDF (reference sequence). The CDR3 sequence: CATSRVRDRGVNEQFF. CDR3 bases: TGTGCCACCAGCAGAGTCCGGGACAGGGGTGTGAATGAGCAGTTCTTC.

The chain couples TRBV13 to TRBJ2-1; tentative D call: TRBD1 (6 bases). Germline lookup yields CDR1 PRHDT and CDR2 FYEKMQ (reference sequence). The V end lost 5 bases, the J end lost 5 bases, and 19 bases lay between the germline ends. The CDR3 has 16 amino acids. CDR3 amino acids: CASSPPGQGIDNEQFF. As DNA, the CDR3 is TGTGCCAGCAGCCCCCCCGGGCAGGGGATCGACAATGAGCAGTTCTTC.

This rearrangement joins TRBV6-1 to TRBJ2-2; D call uncertain. V dropped 2 bases and J dropped 5 bases, with 6 bases sitting between them. The CDR3 runs 13 residues. In germline, CDR1 is MNHNS, CDR2 SASEGT. The CDR3 is CASSESATGELFF. DNA for the CDR3: TGTGCCAGCAGTGAATCAGCGACCGGGGAGCTGTTTTTT.

The chain has TRBV7-9 and TRBJ1-1; D is possibly TRBD1 (5 bases). The CDR3 is made up of 16 amino acids. Trimming removed 6 bases at V and 0 bases at J, with 17 bases between. CDR1 and CDR2 (germline): SEHNR, FQNEAQ (reference sequence). The CDR3 DNA follows: TGTGCCAGCAGTAATCGGGACTACAGTTTGAACACTGAAGCTTTCTTT. Protein product: CASSNRDYSLNTEAFF.

The rearrangement links TRBV19 to TRBJ2-5, with a weak D call TRBD2 (5 bases). Germline loops: CDR1 LNHDA, CDR2 SQIVND (reference sequence). This CDR3 has 16 residues. Trimming removed 9 bases at V and 0 bases at J, with 20 bases between. The CDR3 region has the DNA TGTGCCAGCGGGAAGGTGTCTAGCAGTTACCAAGAGACCCAGTACTTC. Amino acid sequence: CASGKVSSSYQETQYF. Full variable domain (remainder filled in from reference TRBV19 and TRBJ2-5): DGGITQSPKYLFRKEGQNVTLSCEQNLNHDAMYWYRQDPGQGLRLIYYSQIVNDFQKGDIAEGYSVSREKKESFPLTVTSAQKNPTAFYLCASGKVSSSYQETQYFGPGTRLLVL.

V gene TRBV6-6 combines with J gene TRBJ1-2; a weak D match, TRBD1 (6 bases). The CDR3 is made up of 14 amino acids. Germline CDR1 reads MNHNY; CDR2 reads SVGAGI (reference sequence). V dropped 6 bases and J dropped 3 bases, with 14 bases sitting between them. The CDR3 coding sequence is TGTGCCAGCAGAGACCAGGGACAACACTATGGCTACACCTTC. Its protein is CASRDQGQHYGYTF.

The chain uses TRBV30 and TRBJ2-7; 8 nucleotides line up with TRBD2. This CDR3 region has 14 residues. Germline V gene data show CDR1 as GTSNPN and CDR2 as SVGIG (reference sequence). V shed 4 bases, J shed 5 bases, and the junction held 10 bases outside the gene matches. Here the CDR3 reads CAWTTRGRGDEQYF. CDR3 sequence (DNA): TGTGCCTGGACCACCCGGGGGCGGGGGGACGAGCAGTACTTC.

This chain uses TRBV9 with TRBJ2-1; no reliable D call. This CDR3 spans 15 amino acids. Germline V gene lookup returns CDR1 SGDLS and CDR2 YYNGEE. With 0 bases removed from V and 3 bases from J, the gap between germline ends came to 10 bases. This CDR3 is CASSVDYADYNEQFF. The CDR3 nucleotides are TGTGCCAGCAGCGTAGACTACGCCGACTACAATGAGCAGTTCTTC.

The rearrangement joins TRBV6-1 to TRBJ2-7; TRBD1 is a possible D gene (5 bases). CDR1 and CDR2 (germline): MNHNS, SASEGT. The CDR3 has 14 amino acids. V was pared by 3 bases and J by 2 bases, with 11 bases between. The CDR3 reads CASSEDTPTYEQYF. The CDR3 DNA is TGTGCCAGCAGTGAGGACACACCTACCTACGAGCAGTACTTC.

DNA for the CDR3: TGCAGCGGAATTCGGGGGACGGGAAACACTGAAGCTTTCTTT. Translated: CSGIRGTGNTEAFF. V is TRBV29-1 and J is TRBJ1-1, with D maybe TRBD1 (5 bases). Per germline, CDR1 SQVTM and CDR2 ANQGSEA. The CDR3 totals 14 residues. V lost 7 bases and J 2 bases, leaving 17 bases between the germline ends. Complete variable domain (other parts from reference TRBV29-1 and TRBJ1-1): SAVISQKPSRDICQRGTSLTIQCQVDSQVTMMFWYRQQPGQSLTLIATANQGSEATYESGFVIDKFPISRPNLTFSTLTVSNMSPEDSSIYLCSGIRGTGNTEAFFGQGTRLTVV.